The rows below give T cell receptor beta chains drawn from one sample of a study of metastatic and nonmetastatic thyroid tumors. TCRdb re-processed the PCR reads through MiXCR. The sample contains tens of thousands of clones, 25% to 30% of which appear only once. Sequenced sample: blood. These receptors were collected from a female donor with papillary thyroid cancer or a benign thyroid nodule (not recorded which). Some clones in this sample may be carry-over from other donors' samples. The CDR3 runs from the conserved cysteine through the conserved F or W. D genes are given only for firm matches. Clone size is not always given. Where it is, it says once, few, many or a class for expanded clones.

size	V	J	D	CDR3	DNA
few	TRBV6-1	TRBJ1-1	.	CASRPMNTEAFF	TGTGCCAGCCGACCGATGAACACTGAAGCTTTCTTT
.	TRBV28	TRBJ1-1	.	CASSFSTRNTEAFF	TGTGCCAGCAGTTTTAGTACGAGGAACACTGAAGCTTTCTTT
few	TRBV6-1	TRBJ2-3	TRBD2	CASRAGLAGTDTQYF	TGTGCCAGCAGGGCTGGACTAGCGGGCACAGATACGCAGTATTTT
many	TRBV9	TRBJ2-5	TRBD2	CASSVGIVRLAGLGETQYF	TGTGCCAGCAGCGTAGGGATAGTGAGACTAGCGGGATTGGGGGAGACCCAGTACTTC
.	TRBV2	TRBJ1-2	.	CASSQRQDSNYGYTF	TGTGCCAGCAGCCAACGCCAGGACAGTAACTATGGCTACACCTTC
few	TRBV28	TRBJ1-1	.	CASSLRGRVAFF	TGTGCCAGCAGTTTAAGGGGGAGGGTGGCTTTCTTT
.	TRBV11-3	TRBJ2-7	TRBD1	CASSLTGGYEQYF	TGTGCCAGCAGCTTGACAGGGGGCTACGAGCAGTACTTC
.	TRBV18	TRBJ1-1	.	CASSRIETEAFF	TGTGCCAGCTCTCGGATCGAAACTGAAGCTTTCTTT
.	TRBV7-9	TRBJ2-7	.	CASSPHRGGQYEQYF	TGTGCCAGCAGCCCACACAGGGGGGGCCAGTACGAGCAGTACTTC
.	TRBV6-2/TRBV6-3	TRBJ1-4	TRBD1	CASSYSRQGASNEKLFF	TGTGCCAGCAGTTACAGTCGGCAGGGGGCTTCTAATGAAAAACTGTTTTTT
.	TRBV28	TRBJ2-7	.	CASSWGRYEQYF	TGTGCCAGCAGTTGGGGGAGGTACGAGCAGTACTTC
.	TRBV30	TRBJ2-2	.	CAWSRNTGELFF	TGTGCCTGGAGTCGTAACACCGGGGAGCTGTTTTTT
.	TRBV6-6	TRBJ2-1	.	CASSFESYNEHFF	TGTGCCAGCAGTTTCGAGTCCTACAATGAGCACTTCTTC
many	TRBV4-2	TRBJ1-2	TRBD1	CASSLLQGAEGYTF	TGTGCCAGCAGCCTCCTACAGGGGGCTGAGGGCTACACCTTC
many	TRBV11-1	TRBJ2-1	TRBD1	CASSTRTGTVRNEQFF	TGTGCCAGCAGCACCCGGACAGGGACCGTTAGGAATGAGCAGTTCTTC
few	TRBV5-1	TRBJ2-1	.	CASSTFRDISSYNEQFF	TGCGCCAGCAGCACCTTCCGGGACATTAGCTCCTACAATGAGCAGTTCTTC
.	TRBV7-9	TRBJ2-1	TRBD2	CASSLLLAQKEQFF	TGTGCCAGCAGCTTATTACTAGCGCAGAAGGAGCAGTTCTTC
.	TRBV27	TRBJ2-7	TRBD2	CASGLSYSGSYEQYF	TGTGCCAGCGGTTTATCGTATAGCGGGAGCTACGAGCAGTACTTC
.	TRBV5-1	TRBJ2-1	.	CASSSNPGSYNEQFF	TGCGCCAGCAGCTCGAACCCAGGGTCCTACAATGAGCAGTTCTTC
few	TRBV6-5	TRBJ1-3	TRBD1	CASSSPARGASGNTIYF	TGTGCCAGCAGTTCACCCGCCAGGGGGGCCTCTGGAAACACCATATATTTT
few	TRBV12-3/TRBV12-4	TRBJ2-7	TRBD2	CASSFGLAEGYEQYF	TGTGCCAGCAGTTTCGGACTAGCGGAAGGCTACGAGCAGTACTTC
.	TRBV6-2/TRBV6-3	TRBJ1-2	.	CASSPANYGYTF	TGTGCCAGCAGTCCAGCTAACTATGGCTACACCTTC
.	TRBV6-2/TRBV6-3	TRBJ1-2	TRBD1	CASSYSTGGYGYTF	TGTGCCAGCAGTTACTCGACAGGGGGCTATGGCTACACCTTC
once	TRBV5-1	TRBJ1-1	.	CASWRAGDPEAFF	TGCGCCAGCTGGAGGGCAGGGGATCCTGAAGCTTTCTTT
.	TRBV11-2	TRBJ2-7	.	CASSLGRDNPYEQYF	TGTGCCAGCAGCTTAGGCAGGGACAACCCCTACGAGCAGTACTTC
.	TRBV20-1	TRBJ2-1	.	CSALKTGLNEQFF	TGCAGTGCTCTAAAAACAGGGTTAAATGAGCAGTTCTTC
few	TRBV11-2	TRBJ1-2	.	CASSPPGFNYGYTF	TGTGCCAGCAGCCCGCCCGGCTTTAACTATGGCTACACCTTC